This T cell receptor (beta chain) was recovered during a study of T cell changes during pregnancy in multiple sclerosis. J gave up 8 bases and V 0 bases, and 8 bases lay outside the gene matches. The CDR3 contains 16 residues. CDR1 and CDR2 (germline): MGHRA, YSYEKL. Assay: immunoSEQ multiplex PCR; the TCRdb copy retains only in-frame clones and omits some. The data show 100,000 or so clones, 90% to 95% seen once. V and J are TRBV4-1 and TRBJ2-1; 9 positions match TRBD2. The TCR originated in a female donor with multiple sclerosis, enrolled in a pregnancy study. The sequences come from peripheral blood, collected in the second trimester of pregnancy. CDR3 sequence (DNA): TGCGCCAGCAGCCAAGATCTGGGACTAGCATCGCATGAGCAGTTCTTC. It is translated as CASSQDLGLASHEQFF.